These 2 T cell receptor beta chains came from one sample sequenced in a study of tumour-infiltrating T cells in Burkitt lymphoma. Data came from immunoSEQ multiplex PCR; TCRdb stores just in-frame clones and leaves some out. The sample holds some 4,000 clones; 13% to 15% are singletons and the top ten take about 19%. The sequenced material came from tumor tissue. The receptors were sampled from a human donor with Burkitt lymphoma.

This clone was seen only a few times. The CDR3 coding sequence is TGTGCCAGCAGCTTGCCAGGGGGGGTGGGGGCCAACGTCCTGACTTTC. It codes for CASSLPGGVGANVLTF. The J gene is TRBJ2-6, the V gene TRBV5-4; either TRBD1 or TRBD2 may supply D (7 bases each). The length of the CDR3 is 16 residues. V lost 1 base and J 4 bases, leaving 12 bases between the germline ends. Germline loops: CDR1 SGHNT, CDR2 YYREEE (reference sequence).

This clone was seen a handful of times. The chain joins TRBV27 to TRBJ1-2; 10 nucleotides align to TRBD1. V dropped 0 bases and J dropped 0; count of bases not matched to a gene: 7. This CDR3 is 18 amino acids long. Germline V gene sequence: CDR1 MNHEY, CDR2 SMNVEV (reference sequence). The CDR3 nucleotides are TGTGCCAGCAGTTTATCTGTGGGGGACAGGGGCCCTAACTATGGCTACACCTTC. It encodes CASSLSVGDRGPNYGYTF.